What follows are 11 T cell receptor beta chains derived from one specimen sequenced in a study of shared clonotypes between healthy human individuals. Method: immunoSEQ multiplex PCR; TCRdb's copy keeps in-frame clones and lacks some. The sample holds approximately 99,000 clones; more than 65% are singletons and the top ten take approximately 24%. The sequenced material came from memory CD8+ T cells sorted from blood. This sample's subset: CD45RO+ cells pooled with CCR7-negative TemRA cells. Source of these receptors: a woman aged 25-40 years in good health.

The CDR3 nucleotides read TGTGCCAGCAGCTCAAGTAACAGGGATTCTAACTATGGCTACACCTTC. Protein: CASSSSNRDSNYGYTF. The chain uses TRBV7-9 and TRBJ1-2; D perhaps matches TRBD1 (6 bases). The germline V gene has CDR1 SEHNR and CDR2 FQNEAQ (reference sequence). With 4 bases removed from V and 0 bases from J, the gap between germline ends came to 15 bases. The CDR3 is 16 residues long.

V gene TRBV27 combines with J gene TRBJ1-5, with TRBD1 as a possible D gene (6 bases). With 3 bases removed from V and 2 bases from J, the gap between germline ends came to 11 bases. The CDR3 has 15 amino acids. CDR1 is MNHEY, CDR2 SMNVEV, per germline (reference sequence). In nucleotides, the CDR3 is TGTGCCAGCAGTTTCGGGGGCCACGGCAATCAGCCCCAGCATTTT. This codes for CASSFGGHGNQPQHF.

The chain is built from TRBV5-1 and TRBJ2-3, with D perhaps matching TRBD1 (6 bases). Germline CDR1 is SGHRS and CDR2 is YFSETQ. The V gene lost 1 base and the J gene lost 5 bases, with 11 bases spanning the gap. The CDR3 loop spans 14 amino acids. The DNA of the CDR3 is TGCGCCAGCAGCTTGACAGGGAGTAGAGATACGCAGTATTTT. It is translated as CASSLTGSRDTQYF.

The CDR3 DNA follows: TGCGCCAGCACACTAGCGGGAGTGGGAATCACAGATACGCAGTATTTT. Translation gives CASTLAGVGITDTQYF. This chain links TRBV5-1 with TRBJ2-3, with TRBD2 matching over 11 bases. Germline V gives CDR1 SGHRS, CDR2 YFSETQ. The V segment lost 6 bases and the J segment 2 bases; nucleotides outside the gene matches: 8. There are 16 residues in the CDR3.

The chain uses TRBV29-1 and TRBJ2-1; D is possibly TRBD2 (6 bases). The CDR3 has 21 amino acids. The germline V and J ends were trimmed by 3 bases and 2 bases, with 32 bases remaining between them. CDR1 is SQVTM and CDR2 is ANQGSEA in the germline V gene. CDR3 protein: CSVDRDGIYDLTRIAYNEQFF. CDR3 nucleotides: TGCAGCGTTGATAGGGATGGAATATACGACCTGACTAGAATAGCCTACAATGAGCAGTTCTTC.

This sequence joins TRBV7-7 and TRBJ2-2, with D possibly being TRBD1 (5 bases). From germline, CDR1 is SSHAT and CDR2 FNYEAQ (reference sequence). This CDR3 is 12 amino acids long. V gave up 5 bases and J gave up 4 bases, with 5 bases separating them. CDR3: CASSQGTGELFF. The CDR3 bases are TGTGCCAGCAGCCAGGGCACCGGGGAGCTGTTTTTT.

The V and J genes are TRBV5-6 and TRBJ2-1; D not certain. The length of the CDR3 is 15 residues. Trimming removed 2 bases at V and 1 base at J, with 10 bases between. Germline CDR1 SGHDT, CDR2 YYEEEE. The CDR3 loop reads CASSFNMGSYNEQFF. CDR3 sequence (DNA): TGTGCCAGCAGCTTTAACATGGGTTCCTACAATGAGCAGTTCTTC.

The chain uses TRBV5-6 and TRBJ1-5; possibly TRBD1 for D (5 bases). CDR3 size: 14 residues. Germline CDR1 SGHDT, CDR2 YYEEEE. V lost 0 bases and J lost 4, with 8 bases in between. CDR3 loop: CASSLDGTNQPQHF. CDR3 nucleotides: TGTGCCAGCAGCTTGGATGGGACGAATCAGCCCCAGCATTTT.

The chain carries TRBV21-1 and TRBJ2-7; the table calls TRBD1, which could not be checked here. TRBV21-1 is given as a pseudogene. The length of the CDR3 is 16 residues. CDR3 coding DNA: TGTGCCAGCAGCAAAGCCTCCAGGGGACCACCCGACGAGCAGTACTTC. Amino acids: CASSKASRGPPDEQYF.

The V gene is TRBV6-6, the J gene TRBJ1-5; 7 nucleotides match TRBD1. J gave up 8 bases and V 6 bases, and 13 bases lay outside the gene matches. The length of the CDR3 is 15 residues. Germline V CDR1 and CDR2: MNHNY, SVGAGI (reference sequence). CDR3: CASSLGTVYGKPQHF. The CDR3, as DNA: TGTGCCAGCAGCCTCGGGACAGTTTACGGGAAGCCCCAGCATTTT.

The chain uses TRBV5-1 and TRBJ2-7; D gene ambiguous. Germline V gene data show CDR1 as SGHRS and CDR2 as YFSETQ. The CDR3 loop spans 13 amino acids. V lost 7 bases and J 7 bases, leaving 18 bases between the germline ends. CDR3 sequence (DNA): TGCGCCAGCTCCATCGTGAGCCCCGGAGAGCAGTACTTC. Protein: CASSIVSPGEQYF. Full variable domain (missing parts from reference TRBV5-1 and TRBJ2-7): KAGVTQTPRYLIKTRGQQVTLSCSPISGHRSVSWYQQTPGQGLQFLFEYFSETQRNKGNFPGRFSGRQFSNSRSEMNVSTLELGDSALYLCASSIVSPGEQYFGPGTRLTVT.